This T cell receptor (beta chain) originates from a study of identical twins. Germline CDR1 and CDR2: ENHRY and SYGVKD. Trimming cost V 1 base and J 7 bases, with 11 bases left between them. The CDR3 loop spans 14 amino acids. This clonotype was found a few times. TCRdb passed the 5' RACE reads through MiXCR, listing each CDR3 protein once. The profile shows 500,000 to 550,000 distinct CDR3 sequences, approximately 20% of them singletons. The same sample was also used in a study of yellow fever vaccine responses in identical twins.

This rearrangement joins TRBV10-3 to TRBJ2-1; tentatively, D is TRBD1 or TRBD2 (5 bases each). The TCR sequence derives from a woman under 30 in good health. Material for sequencing was CD4+ T cells sorted from blood. In nucleotides, the CDR3 is TGTGCCATCAGTGAGTTCGCAGGGAGAAATGAGCAGTTCTTC. This translates into CAISEFAGRNEQFF.